Listed below are T cell receptor beta chains from one sample, sequenced in a study of graft-versus-host responses after intestinal transplantation. The assay was immunoSEQ multiplex PCR, and TCRdb's table has in-frame clones only and misses some. In the table there are more than 12,000 clones, around 94% of which are singletons. Sequences were derived from PBMCs, sampled 9 days after transplant. These receptors were obtained from a human patient who received an intestinal transplant, so some T cells may come from the graft donor. CDR3s include the opening cysteine and the closing phenylalanine or tryptophan. D genes are given only for firm matches. Clone sizes are given selectively: once, few, many, or a class where the clone is expanded.

>-|TRBV21-1|-|TRBJ2-1
CASTLGWNRGLAEYHHEQFF
TGTGCCAGCACCCTCGGATGGAACCGAGGACTAGCGGAATACCACCATGAGCAGTTCTTC
>few|TRBV5-4|-|TRBJ1-2
CASSASDGWGYTF
TGTGCCAGCAGCGCCTCCGACGGGTGGGGCTACACCTTC
>-|TRBV9|-|TRBJ1-4
CASSGRGEKLFF
TGTGCCAGCAGCGGCAGGGGTGAAAAACTGTTTTTT
>-|TRBV4-1|-|TRBJ2-5
CASSPVGEETQYF
TGCGCCAGCAGCCCCGTGGGGGAAGAGACCCAGTACTTC
>-|TRBV10-3|-|TRBJ2-7
CAISESEGYEQYF
TGTGCCATCAGTGAGTCGGAGGGATACGAGCAGTACTTC
>-|TRBV6-1|TRBD2|TRBJ2-7
CASSERTPGQEASGSYEQYF
TGTGCCAGCAGTGAGCGGACTCCGGGACAGGAGGCTAGCGGGAGCTACGAGCAGTACTTC
>-|TRBV5-4|-|TRBJ1-5
CASSPDPGGNQPQHF
TGTGCCAGCAGCCCCGACCCGGGGGGCAATCAGCCCCAGCATTTT
>-|TRBV18|-|TRBJ2-1
CASSPLAGPNNEQFF
TGTGCCAGCTCACCACTGGCGGGACCAAACAATGAGCAGTTCTTC
>once|TRBV11-2|-|TRBJ2-7
CASSGGGVEQYF
TGTGCCAGCAGCGGAGGGGGGGTCGAGCAGTACTTC
>-|TRBV30|-|TRBJ2-5
CAWSVKDTVQETQYF
TGTGCCTGGAGTGTAAAGGACACCGTTCAAGAGACCCAGTACTTC
>-|TRBV30|-|TRBJ1-1
CAWSVSPTEAFF
TGTGCCTGGAGTGTGTCCCCCACTGAAGCTTTCTTT
>-|TRBV27|-|TRBJ2-1
CASSFTHTNEQFF
TGTGCCAGCAGTTTCACCCATACCAATGAGCAGTTCTTC
>-|TRBV10-3|TRBD1|TRBJ2-5
CAISAGGETQYF
TGTGCCATCAGTGCAGGGGGAGAGACCCAGTACTTC
>-|TRBV5-6|-|TRBJ2-1
CASSFVPDKMRSNEQFF
TGTGCCAGCAGTTTTGTCCCGGACAAGATGAGGTCCAATGAGCAGTTCTTC
>-|TRBV5-4|-|TRBJ2-2
CASSFGLGGTGELFF
TGTGCCAGCAGCTTTGGTTTAGGGGGCACCGGGGAGCTGTTTTTT
>-|TRBV5-1|TRBD1|TRBJ1-1
CASSLGQGARKTEAFF
TGCGCCAGCAGCCTCGGACAGGGGGCGAGAAAGACTGAAGCTTTCTTT
>-|TRBV5-8|-|TRBJ1-2
CASSLDPYGYTF
TGTGCCAGCAGCTTGGACCCCTATGGCTACACCTTC
>-|TRBV11-2|-|TRBJ2-1
CASSLELSGFNEQFF
TGTGCCAGCAGCTTAGAATTGTCGGGTTTCAATGAGCAGTTCTTC